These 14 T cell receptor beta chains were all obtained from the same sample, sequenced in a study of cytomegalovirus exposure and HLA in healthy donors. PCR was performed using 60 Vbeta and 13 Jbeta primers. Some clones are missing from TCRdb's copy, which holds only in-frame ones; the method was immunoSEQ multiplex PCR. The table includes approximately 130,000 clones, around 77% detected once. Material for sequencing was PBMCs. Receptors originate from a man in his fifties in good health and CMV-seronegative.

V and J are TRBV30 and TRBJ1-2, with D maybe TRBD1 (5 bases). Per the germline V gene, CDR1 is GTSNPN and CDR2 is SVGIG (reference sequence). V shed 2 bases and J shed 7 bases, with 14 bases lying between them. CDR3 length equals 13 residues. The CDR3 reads CAWSIGGGFGYTF. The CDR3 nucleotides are TGTGCCTGGAGTATTGGGGGGGGATTTGGCTACACCTTC. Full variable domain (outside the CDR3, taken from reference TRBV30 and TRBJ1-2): SQTIHQWPATLVQPVGSPLSLECTVEGTSNPNLYWYRQAAGRGLQLLFYSVGIGQISSEVPQNLSASRPQDRQFILSSKKLLLSDSGFYLCAWSIGGGFGYTFGSGTRLTVV.

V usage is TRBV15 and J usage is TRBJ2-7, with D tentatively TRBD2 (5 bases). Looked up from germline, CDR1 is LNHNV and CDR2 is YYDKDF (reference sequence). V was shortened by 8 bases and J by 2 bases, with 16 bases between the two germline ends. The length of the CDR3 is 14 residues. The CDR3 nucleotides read TGTGCCACCCGTCTACGGGGTGGACCCTACGAGCAGTACTTC. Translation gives CATRLRGGPYEQYF.

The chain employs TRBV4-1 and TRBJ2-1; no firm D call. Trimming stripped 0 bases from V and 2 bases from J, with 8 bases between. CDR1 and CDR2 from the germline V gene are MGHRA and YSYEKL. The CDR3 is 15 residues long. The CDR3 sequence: CASSQEGQAYNEQFF. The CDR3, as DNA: TGCGCCAGCAGCCAAGAAGGCCAGGCCTACAATGAGCAGTTCTTC.

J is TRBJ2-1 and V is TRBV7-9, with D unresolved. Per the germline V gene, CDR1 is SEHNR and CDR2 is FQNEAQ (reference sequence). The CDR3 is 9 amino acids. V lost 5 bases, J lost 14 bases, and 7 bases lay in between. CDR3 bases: TGTGCCAGCAGCCGAACGGAGTTCTTC. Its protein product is CASSRTEFF. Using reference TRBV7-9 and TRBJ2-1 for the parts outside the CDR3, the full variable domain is DTGVSQNPRHKITKRGQNVTFRCDPISEHNRLYWYRQTLGQGPEFLTYFQNEAQLEKSRLLSDRFSAERPKGSFSTLEIQRTEQGDSAMYLCASSRTEFFGPGTRLTVL.

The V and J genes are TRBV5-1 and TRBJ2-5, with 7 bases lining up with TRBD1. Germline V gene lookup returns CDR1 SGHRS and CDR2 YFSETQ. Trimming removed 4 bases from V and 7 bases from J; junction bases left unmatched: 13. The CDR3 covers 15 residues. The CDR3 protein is CASSPQGVIRGTQYF. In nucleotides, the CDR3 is TGCGCCAGCAGCCCGCAGGGGGTGATTAGGGGGACCCAGTACTTC.

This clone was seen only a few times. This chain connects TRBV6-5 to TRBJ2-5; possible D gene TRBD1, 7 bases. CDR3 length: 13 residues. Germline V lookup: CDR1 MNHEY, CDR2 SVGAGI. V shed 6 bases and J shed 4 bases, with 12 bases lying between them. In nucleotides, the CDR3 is TGTGCCAGCAGATACAGGGGAGGAGAGACCCAGTACTTC. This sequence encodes CASRYRGGETQYF.

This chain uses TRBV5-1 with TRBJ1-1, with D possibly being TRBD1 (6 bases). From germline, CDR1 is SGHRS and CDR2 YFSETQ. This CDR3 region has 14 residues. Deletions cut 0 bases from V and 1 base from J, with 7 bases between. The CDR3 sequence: CASSLGGPNTEAFF. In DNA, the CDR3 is TGCGCCAGCAGCTTGGGGGGGCCGAACACTGAAGCTTTCTTT.

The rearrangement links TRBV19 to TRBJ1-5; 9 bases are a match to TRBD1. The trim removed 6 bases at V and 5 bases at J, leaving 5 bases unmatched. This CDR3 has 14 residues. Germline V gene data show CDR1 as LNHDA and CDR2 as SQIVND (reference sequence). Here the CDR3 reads CASSRDRDDQPQHF. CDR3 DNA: TGTGCCAGTAGCCGGGACAGGGACGATCAGCCCCAGCATTTT.

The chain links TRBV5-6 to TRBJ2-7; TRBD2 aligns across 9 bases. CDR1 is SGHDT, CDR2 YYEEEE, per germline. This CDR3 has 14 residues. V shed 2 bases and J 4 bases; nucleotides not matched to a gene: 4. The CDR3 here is CASSFGLALYEQYF. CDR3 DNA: TGTGCCAGCAGCTTTGGACTAGCGCTGTACGAGCAGTACTTC.

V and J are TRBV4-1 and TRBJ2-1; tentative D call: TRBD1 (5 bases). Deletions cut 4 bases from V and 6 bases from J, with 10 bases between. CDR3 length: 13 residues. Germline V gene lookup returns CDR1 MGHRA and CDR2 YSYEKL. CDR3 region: CASSPSGLNEQFF. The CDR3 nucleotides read TGCGCCAGCAGCCCGTCAGGGCTCAATGAGCAGTTCTTC.

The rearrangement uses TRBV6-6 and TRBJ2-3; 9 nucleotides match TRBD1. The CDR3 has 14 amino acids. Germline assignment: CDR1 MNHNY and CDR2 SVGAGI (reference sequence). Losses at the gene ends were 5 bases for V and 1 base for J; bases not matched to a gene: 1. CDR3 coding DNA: TGTGCCAGCAGTCGGACAGGGGGCACAGATACGCAGTATTTT. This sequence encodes CASSRTGGTDTQYF.

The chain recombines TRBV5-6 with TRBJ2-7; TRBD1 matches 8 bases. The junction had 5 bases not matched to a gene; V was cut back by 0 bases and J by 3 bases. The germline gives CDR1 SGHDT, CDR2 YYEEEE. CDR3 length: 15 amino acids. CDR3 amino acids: CASSLGGTGIYEQYF. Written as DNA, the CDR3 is TGTGCCAGCAGCTTGGGAGGGACAGGCATCTACGAGCAGTACTTC.

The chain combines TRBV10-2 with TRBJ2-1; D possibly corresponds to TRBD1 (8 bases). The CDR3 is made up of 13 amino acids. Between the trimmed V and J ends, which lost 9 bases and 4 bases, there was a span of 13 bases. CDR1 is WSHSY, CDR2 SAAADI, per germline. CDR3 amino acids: CASTQGGYNEQFF. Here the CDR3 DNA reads TGCGCCAGTACACAGGGGGGGTACAATGAGCAGTTCTTC.

Here the CDR3 DNA reads TGCAGCGTACAGGGGGGGTCAACTGAAGCTTTCTTT. This sequence encodes CSVQGGSTEAFF. V usage is TRBV29-1 and J usage is TRBJ1-1, with TRBD1 matching over 8 bases. The CDR3 has 12 amino acids. The V gene's germline CDR1 is SQVTM and CDR2 ANQGSEA. The J segment lost 5 bases and the V segment lost 6 bases, leaving 5 bases of the junction unmatched.